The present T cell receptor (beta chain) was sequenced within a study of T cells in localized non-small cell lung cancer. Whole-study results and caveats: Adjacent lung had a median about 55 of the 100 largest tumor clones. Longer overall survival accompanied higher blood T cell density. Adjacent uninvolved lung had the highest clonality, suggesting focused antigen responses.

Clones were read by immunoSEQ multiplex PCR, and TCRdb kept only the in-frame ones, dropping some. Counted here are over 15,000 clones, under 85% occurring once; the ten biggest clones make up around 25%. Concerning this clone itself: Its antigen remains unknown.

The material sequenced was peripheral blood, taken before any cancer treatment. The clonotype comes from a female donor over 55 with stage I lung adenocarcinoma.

CDR3 DNA sequence: TGCGCCAGCAGCAGCAGCAGAAACACCGGGGAGCTGTTTTTT. Translating gives CASSSSRNTGELFF. The chain recombines TRBV5-1 with TRBJ2-2; no reliable D call. The CDR3 has 14 residues. Germline V gene sequence: CDR1 SGHRS, CDR2 YFSETQ. The germline V and J ends were trimmed by 4 bases and 2 bases, with 9 bases remaining between them.